This T cell receptor (beta chain) was found in a study of T-cell memory formation after mild COVID-19. Study information: Among the donors, TCR clusters were largely specific to each donor.

TCRdb reprocessed the 5' RACE reads with MiXCR, giving one entry per CDR3 protein. The repertoire consists of approximately 260,000 distinct CDR3 sequences, with less than 20% occurring once and the leading ten covering roughly 3.6%. This clonotype has only a few counts. Its antigen is not known. Germline-derived CDR1 and CDR2 are DFQATT and SNEGSKA (reference sequence). The CDR3 sequence is 12 residues long. V lost 3 bases to trimming and J lost 4 bases, with 9 bases between them. General study results and limits: Day 15 to 85 contracting clones showed balanced CD4/CD8; day 15 to 37 expanders favored CD4+. Detection of some responders pre-infection suggested pre-existing cross-reactive memory T cells participated. Clones from the second wave (peaking day 37) had unconfirmed SARS-CoV-2 specificity.

This sequence joins TRBV20-1 and TRBJ1-2; D call uncertain. The clonotype comes from a man aged 18 to 29 who had mild COVID-19 (a few samples of this study predate the infection). Cell type and time point are not known. Sequencing was done on a sample of PBMCs or a T cell subset sorted from them (not recorded which). CDR3 nucleotides: TGCAGTGCTAGTAACCAGCTCTATGGCTACACCTTC. It specifies CSASNQLYGYTF.